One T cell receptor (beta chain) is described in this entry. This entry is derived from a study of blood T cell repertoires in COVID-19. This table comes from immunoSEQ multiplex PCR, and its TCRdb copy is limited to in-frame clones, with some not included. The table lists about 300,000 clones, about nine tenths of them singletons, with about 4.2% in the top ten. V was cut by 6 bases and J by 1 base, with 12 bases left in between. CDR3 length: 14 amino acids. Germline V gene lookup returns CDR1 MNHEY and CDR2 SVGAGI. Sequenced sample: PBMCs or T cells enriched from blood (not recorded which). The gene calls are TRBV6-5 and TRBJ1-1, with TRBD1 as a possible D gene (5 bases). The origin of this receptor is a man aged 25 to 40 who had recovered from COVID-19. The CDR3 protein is CASRTHRQNTEAFF. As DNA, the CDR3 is TGTGCCAGCAGGACCCACAGGCAGAACACTGAAGCTTTCTTT.